This T cell receptor beta chain was profiled in a study of T cells in Graves' hyperthyroidism and ophthalmopathy. Germline CDR1 reads GTSNPN; CDR2 reads SVGIG (reference sequence). CDR3 length: 17 amino acids. V lost 0 bases to trimming and J lost 10 bases; unmatched junction nucleotides: 15. TCR beta CDR3 regions were amplified from RNA transcripts. With the HTBI primer set, the TCR CDR3 went through a first round of RT-PCR. TCRdb called the multiplex PCR reads again in MiXCR, with one record for every CDR3 protein. The table records hundreds of thousands of distinct CDR3 sequences, roughly 25% of them present only once. This clonotype was found a few times. Patients having uncontrolled infection, another autoimmune disease, pregnancy or lactation were not included. Diagnostic decisions used clinical symptoms, serum thyroxine and TRAb, thyroid ultrasound and orbital computed tomography. The PBMCs had their origin in less than 13 ml of fresh peripheral blood.

Source material: blood. The clonotype originates from a man in his forties or fifties with Graves' hyperthyroidism. The chain carries TRBV30 and TRBJ2-1; the match to TRBD2 covers 10 bases. The CDR3 sequence is CAWSVIFRLAGDREQFF. The CDR3 nucleotides read TGTGCCTGGAGTGTAATTTTCAGGCTAGCGGGAGATAGGGAGCAGTTCTTC.